The 17 T cell receptor beta chains below were found in one sample sequenced in a study of PD-1 blockade in classical Hodgkin lymphoma. The table came from immunoSEQ multiplex PCR; TCRdb's copy has only in-frame clones and leaves some out. Among around 25,000 clones listed, roughly three quarters were seen once. All patients relapsed after autologous stem cell transplantation, and brentuximab vedotin exposure varied. The starting material was peripheral blood mononuclear cells (PBMCs), obtained at baseline. These receptors were obtained from a human donor with classical Hodgkin lymphoma.

Of note for this clone: Sequence at one end of the junction differs from germline and may be a read error. The chain carries TRBV7-7 and TRBJ2-1; 8 bases align to TRBD2. This CDR3 is 16 amino acids long. The germline V gene has CDR1 SSHAT and CDR2 FNYEAQ (reference sequence). The CDR3 bases are TGTGCTAGCAGCTTAGGTCCCAGCGGGGGTTCCAATGAGCAGTTCTTC. This codes for CASSLGPSGGSNEQFF.

In its sample, this clone was seen a few times. V and J are TRBV18 and TRBJ2-1, with D unresolved. The germline CDR1 and CDR2 sequences are KGHSH and LQKENI. V lost 7 bases to trimming and J lost 6 bases, with 13 bases between them. The CDR3 length is 13 residues. The CDR3 coding sequence is TGTGCCAGCTTAAGGGCCTGGGCCAATGAGCAGTTCTTC. It yields the protein CASLRAWANEQFF.

The rearrangement joins TRBV7-9 to TRBJ2-3, with a tentative D call TRBD2 (6 bases). Trimming pared 1 base from V and 4 bases from J, leaving 12 bases between. This CDR3 region has 15 residues. Germline V gene lookup returns CDR1 SEHNR and CDR2 FQNEAQ (reference sequence). CDR3 region: CASSLGASEADTQYF. As DNA, the CDR3 is TGTGCCAGCAGCTTAGGGGCTAGCGAGGCAGATACGCAGTATTTT. Complete variable domain (other parts from reference TRBV7-9 and TRBJ2-3): DTGVSQNPRHKITKRGQNVTFRCDPISEHNRLYWYRQTLGQGPEFLTYFQNEAQLEKSRLLSDRFSAERPKGSFSTLEIQRTEQGDSAMYLCASSLGASEADTQYFGPGTRLTVL.

The chain uses TRBV6-6 and TRBJ2-1, with 8 bases matching TRBD1. Germline assignment: CDR1 MNHNY and CDR2 SVGAGI (reference sequence). The CDR3 has 16 amino acids. V dropped 6 bases and J dropped 2; count of bases not matched to a gene: 9. The CDR3 sequence is CASRSVDRAPYNEQFF. Here the CDR3 DNA reads TGTGCCAGCAGATCCGTGGACAGGGCCCCCTACAATGAGCAGTTCTTC.

The gene calls are TRBV5-6 and TRBJ1-6, with D uncertain. This CDR3 is 13 amino acids long. Germline assignment: CDR1 SGHDT and CDR2 YYEEEE. Trimming pared 0 bases from V and 7 bases from J, leaving 5 bases between. CDR3 loop: CASSLDPNSPLHF. The CDR3, as DNA: TGTGCCAGCAGCTTGGACCCAAATTCACCCCTCCACTTT.

V is TRBV4-3 and J is TRBJ1-1, with a possible D match to TRBD1 (6 bases). This CDR3 comprises 15 residues. The germline V gene encodes CDR1 LGHNA and CDR2 YSLEER. V gave up 0 bases and J gave up 4 bases, with 12 bases separating them. The CDR3 region has the DNA TGCGCCAGCAGCCAAGACGACAGGCGGGGCACTGAAGCTTTCTTT. It yields the protein CASSQDDRRGTEAFF.

This clone was picked up a small number of times. V gene TRBV11-3 combines with J gene TRBJ2-2, with D perhaps assigned TRBD1 or TRBD2 (7 bases each). The CDR3 is made up of 15 amino acids. The germline CDR1 and CDR2 sequences are SGHNT and YENEEA. The V and J ends lost 5 bases and 1 base respectively, with 11 bases between them. The CDR3 here is CASSPRGGNTGELFF. CDR3 bases: TGTGCCAGCAGCCCCAGGGGGGGGAACACCGGGGAGCTGTTTTTT.

The chain links TRBV2 to TRBJ2-2; 9 bases line up with TRBD1. Germline V gene sequence: CDR1 SNHLY, CDR2 FYNNEI. The V gene end was trimmed by 8 bases and the J gene end by 7 bases; junction bases not matched to a gene: 11. The CDR3 covers 15 residues. Here the CDR3 reads CASSTQGARSGELFF. CDR3 sequence (DNA): TGTGCCAGCTCCACACAGGGGGCGCGGAGCGGGGAGCTGTTTTTT.

V is TRBV4-3 and J is TRBJ1-2; possibly TRBD1 for D (6 bases). The V end was cut by 4 bases, the J end by 0 bases, with 9 bases between. The germline gives CDR1 LGHNA, CDR2 YSLEER. The CDR3 runs 14 residues. The CDR3 here is CASSPTGTNYGYTF. Here the CDR3 DNA reads TGCGCCAGCAGCCCGACAGGAACTAACTATGGCTACACCTTC.

The chain recombines TRBV9 with TRBJ1-2; D gene uncertain. Looked up from germline, CDR1 is SGDLS and CDR2 is YYNGEE. This CDR3 region has 14 residues. Trimming took off 4 bases at V and 8 bases at J, with 18 bases between the two ends. CDR3: CASSTPTNGWGYTF. In DNA form, the CDR3 reads TGTGCCAGCAGCACCCCGACGAACGGCTGGGGCTACACCTTC.

The J gene is TRBJ2-3, the V gene TRBV29-1; 7 bases match TRBD1. This CDR3 region has 17 residues. J gave up 4 bases and V 3 bases, and 16 bases lay outside the gene matches. The germline CDR1 and CDR2 sequences are SQVTM and ANQGSEA. The CDR3: CSVDDFEGAMGPDTQYF. CDR3 nucleotides: TGCAGCGTTGACGACTTCGAGGGGGCCATGGGGCCAGATACGCAGTATTTT.

The gene calls are TRBV28 and TRBJ1-2; 9 bases are a match to TRBD1. J gave up 8 bases and V 5 bases, and 15 bases lay outside the gene matches. In germline, CDR1 is MDHEN, CDR2 SYDVKM. The CDR3 has 16 amino acids. CDR3 nucleotides: TGTGCCAGCAGTCTATCAACAGGGGGCAATAAACGAGGCTACACCTTC. Protein: CASSLSTGGNKRGYTF.

The genes are TRBV6-5 and TRBJ2-1; D remains unclear. Germline assignment: CDR1 MNHEY and CDR2 SVGAGI. V lost 4 bases, J lost 0 bases, and 10 bases lay in between. This CDR3 comprises 15 residues. The CDR3 sequence: CASSFLAGSYNEQFF. CDR3 nucleotide sequence: TGTGCCAGCAGTTTCCTCGCCGGCTCCTACAATGAGCAGTTCTTC.

The rearrangement uses TRBV29-1 and TRBJ1-2, with D unclear. Trimming cost V 7 bases and J 0 bases, with 9 bases left between them. This CDR3 is built from 12 residues. Germline V CDR1 and CDR2: SQVTM, ANQGSEA. The CDR3 DNA reads TGCAGCGCTGCGAGTTCTAACTATGGCTACACCTTC. Translated: CSAASSNYGYTF. Filled out from reference TRBV29-1 and TRBJ1-2, the complete variable domain reads SAVISQKPSRDICQRGTSLTIQCQVDSQVTMMFWYRQQPGQSLTLIATANQGSEATYESGFVIDKFPISRPNLTFSTLTVSNMSPEDSSIYLCSAASSNYGYTFGSGTRLTVV.

This chain connects TRBV11-2 to TRBJ1-2; possible D gene TRBD1, 6 bases. CDR1 is SGHAT and CDR2 is FQNNGV in the germline V gene. Deletions cut 2 bases from V and 5 bases from J, with 18 bases between. The CDR3 has 16 amino acids. The CDR3 DNA sequence: TGTGCCAGCAGCTTACGGGCTCAGCGACAGGAATATGGCTACACCTTC. This translates into CASSLRAQRQEYGYTF.

This clone has just one count. The chain is built from TRBV9 and TRBJ1-3; D remains unclear. CDR1 SGDLS and CDR2 YYNGEE come from the germline V gene. The CDR3 extends over 15 amino acids. Trimming pared 0 bases from V and 0 bases from J, leaving 7 bases between. The CDR3 spells CASSVEADSGNTIYF. The CDR3 bases are TGTGCCAGCAGCGTAGAGGCAGACTCTGGAAACACCATATATTTT.

The chain is built from TRBV9 and TRBJ1-5; D is undetermined. This CDR3 contains 13 residues. Germline CDR1 reads SGDLS; CDR2 reads YYNGEE. The germline V and J ends were trimmed by 0 bases and 7 bases, with 8 bases remaining between them. CDR3 protein: CASSVAIGQPQHF. The CDR3 coding sequence is TGTGCCAGCAGCGTAGCTATAGGGCAGCCCCAGCATTTT.